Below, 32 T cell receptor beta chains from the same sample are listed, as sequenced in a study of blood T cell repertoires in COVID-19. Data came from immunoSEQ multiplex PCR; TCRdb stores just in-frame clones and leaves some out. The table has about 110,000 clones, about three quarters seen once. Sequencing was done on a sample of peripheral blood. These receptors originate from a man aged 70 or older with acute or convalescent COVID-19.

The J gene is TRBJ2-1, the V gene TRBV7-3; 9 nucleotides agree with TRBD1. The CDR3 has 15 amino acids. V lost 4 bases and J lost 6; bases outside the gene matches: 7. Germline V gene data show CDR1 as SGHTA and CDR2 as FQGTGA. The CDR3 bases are TGTGCCAGCAGCTGGCCGGACAGGGGACTCAATGAGCAGTTCTTC. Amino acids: CASSWPDRGLNEQFF.

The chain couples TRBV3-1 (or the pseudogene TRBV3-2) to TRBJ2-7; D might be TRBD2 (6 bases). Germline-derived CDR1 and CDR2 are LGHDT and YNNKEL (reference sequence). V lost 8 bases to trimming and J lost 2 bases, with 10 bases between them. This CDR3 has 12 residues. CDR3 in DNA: TGTGCCAGCCGCGGGATGACCTACGAGCAGTACTTC. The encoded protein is CASRGMTYEQYF.

The CDR3 nucleotides are TGTGCCAGCAGCCAGGGGGCCGGGACCCTTGGCAATCAGCCCCAGCATTTT. Residues: CASSQGAGTLGNQPQHF. The chain has TRBV3-1 (or the pseudogene TRBV3-2) and TRBJ1-5, with D tentatively TRBD1 (6 bases). Germline CDR1 LGHDT, CDR2 YNNKEL (reference sequence). The CDR3 contains 17 residues. Trimming took 3 bases from V and 2 from J, leaving 17 bases between them.

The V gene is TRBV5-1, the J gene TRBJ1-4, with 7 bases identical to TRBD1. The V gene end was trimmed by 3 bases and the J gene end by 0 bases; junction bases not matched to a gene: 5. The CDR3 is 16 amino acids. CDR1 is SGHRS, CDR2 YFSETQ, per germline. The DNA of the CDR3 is TGCGCCAGCAGCTCGGTGGGACAGTCAACTAATGAAAAACTGTTTTTT. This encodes CASSSVGQSTNEKLFF.

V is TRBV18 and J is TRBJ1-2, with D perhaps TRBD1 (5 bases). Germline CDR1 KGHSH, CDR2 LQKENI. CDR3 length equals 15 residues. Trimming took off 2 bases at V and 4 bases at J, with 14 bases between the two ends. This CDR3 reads CASSPKTDPGYGYTF. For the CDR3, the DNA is TGTGCCAGCTCACCAAAGACAGATCCAGGCTATGGCTACACCTTC.

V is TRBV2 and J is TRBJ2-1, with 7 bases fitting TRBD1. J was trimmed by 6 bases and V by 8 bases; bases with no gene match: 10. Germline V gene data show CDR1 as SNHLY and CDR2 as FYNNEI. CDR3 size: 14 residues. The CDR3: CASERQGVSNEQFF. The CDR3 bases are TGTGCCAGCGAAAGACAGGGAGTCAGCAATGAGCAGTTCTTC.

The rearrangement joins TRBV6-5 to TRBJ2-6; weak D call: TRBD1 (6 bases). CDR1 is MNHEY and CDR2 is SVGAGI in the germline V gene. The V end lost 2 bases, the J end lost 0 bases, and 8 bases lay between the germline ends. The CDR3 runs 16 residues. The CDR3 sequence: CASSYGQISGANVLTF. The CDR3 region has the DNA TGTGCCAGCAGTTACGGACAGATCTCTGGGGCCAACGTCCTGACTTTC.

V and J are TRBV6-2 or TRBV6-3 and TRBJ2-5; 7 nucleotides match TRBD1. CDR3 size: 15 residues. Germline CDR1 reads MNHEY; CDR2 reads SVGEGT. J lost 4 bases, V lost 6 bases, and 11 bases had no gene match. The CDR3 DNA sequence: TGTGCCAGCAGCGGCAAACTGACAGGGCTAGAGACCCAGTACTTC. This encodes CASSGKLTGLETQYF.

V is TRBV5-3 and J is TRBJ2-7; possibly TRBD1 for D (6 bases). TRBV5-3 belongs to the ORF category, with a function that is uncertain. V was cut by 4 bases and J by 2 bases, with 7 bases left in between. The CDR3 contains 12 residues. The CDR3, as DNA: TGTGCCAGAAGCCAGGGGACCTACGAGCAGTACTTC. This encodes CARSQGTYEQYF.

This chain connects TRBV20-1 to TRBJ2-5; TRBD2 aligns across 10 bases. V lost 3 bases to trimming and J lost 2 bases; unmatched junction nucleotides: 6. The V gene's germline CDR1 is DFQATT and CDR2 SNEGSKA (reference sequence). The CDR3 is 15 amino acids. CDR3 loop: CSASPSGGRQETQYF. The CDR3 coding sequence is TGCAGTGCTAGTCCTAGCGGGGGCCGACAAGAGACCCAGTACTTC.

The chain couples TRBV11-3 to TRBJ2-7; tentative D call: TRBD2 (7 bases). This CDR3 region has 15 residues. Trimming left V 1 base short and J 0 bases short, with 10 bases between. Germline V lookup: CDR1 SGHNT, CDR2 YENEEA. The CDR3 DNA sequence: TGTGCCAGCAGCTTAGGAGGGGGGGGCTCCTACGAGCAGTACTTC. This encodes CASSLGGGGSYEQYF.

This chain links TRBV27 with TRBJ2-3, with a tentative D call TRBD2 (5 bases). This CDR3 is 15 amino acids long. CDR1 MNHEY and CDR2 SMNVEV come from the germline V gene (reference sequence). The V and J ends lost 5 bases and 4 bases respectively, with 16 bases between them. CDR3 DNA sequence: TGTGCCAGCAGTACTAGGGCTAGTTTCGCAGATACGCAGTATTTT. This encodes CASSTRASFADTQYF.

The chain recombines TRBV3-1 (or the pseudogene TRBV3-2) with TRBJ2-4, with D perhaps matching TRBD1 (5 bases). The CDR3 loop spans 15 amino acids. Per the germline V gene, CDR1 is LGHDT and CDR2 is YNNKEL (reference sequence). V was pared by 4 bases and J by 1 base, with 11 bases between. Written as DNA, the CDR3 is TGTGCCAGCAGCCCCCTGTGGGGCGCCAAAAACATTCAGTACTTC. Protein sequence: CASSPLWGAKNIQYF.

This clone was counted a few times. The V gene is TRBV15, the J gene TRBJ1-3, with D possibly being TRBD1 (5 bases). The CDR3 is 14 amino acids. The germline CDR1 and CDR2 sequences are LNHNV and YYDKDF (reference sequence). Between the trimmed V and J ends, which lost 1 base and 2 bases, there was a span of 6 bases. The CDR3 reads CATSRAGTGNTIYF. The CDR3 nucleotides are TGTGCCACCAGCAGAGCAGGGACTGGAAACACCATATATTTT.

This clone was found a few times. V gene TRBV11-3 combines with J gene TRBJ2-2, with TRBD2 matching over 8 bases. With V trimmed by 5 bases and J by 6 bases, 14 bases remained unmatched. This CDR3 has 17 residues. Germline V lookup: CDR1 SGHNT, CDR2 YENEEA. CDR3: CASSQGYPGGPAGELFF. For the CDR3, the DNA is TGTGCCAGCAGCCAGGGGTACCCGGGGGGGCCGGCCGGGGAGCTGTTTTTT.

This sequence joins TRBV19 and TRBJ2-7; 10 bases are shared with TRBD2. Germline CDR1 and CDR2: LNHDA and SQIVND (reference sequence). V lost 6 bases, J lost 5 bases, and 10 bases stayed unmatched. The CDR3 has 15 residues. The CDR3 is CASSVGGTSANEQYF. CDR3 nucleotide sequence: TGTGCCAGTAGCGTTGGGGGGACTAGCGCCAACGAGCAGTACTTC.

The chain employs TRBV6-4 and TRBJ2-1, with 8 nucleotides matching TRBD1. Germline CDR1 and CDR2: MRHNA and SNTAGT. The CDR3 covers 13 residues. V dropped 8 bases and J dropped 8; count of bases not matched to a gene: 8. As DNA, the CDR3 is TGTGCCAGCGGTTTAAAACAGGGGGATGAGCAGTTCTTC. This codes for CASGLKQGDEQFF.

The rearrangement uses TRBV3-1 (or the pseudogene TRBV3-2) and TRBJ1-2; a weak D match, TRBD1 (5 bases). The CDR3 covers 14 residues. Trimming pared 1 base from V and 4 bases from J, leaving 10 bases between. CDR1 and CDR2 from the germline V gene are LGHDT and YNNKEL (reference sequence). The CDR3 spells CASSQAGPTYGYTF. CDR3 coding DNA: TGTGCCAGCAGCCAAGCAGGGCCGACCTATGGCTACACCTTC.

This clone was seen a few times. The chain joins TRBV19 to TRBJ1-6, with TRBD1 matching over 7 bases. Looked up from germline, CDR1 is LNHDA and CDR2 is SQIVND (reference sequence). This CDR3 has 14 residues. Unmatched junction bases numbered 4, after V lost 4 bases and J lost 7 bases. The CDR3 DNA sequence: TGTGCCAGTAGTACCGGGACAGCGAATTCACCCCTCCACTTT. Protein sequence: CASSTGTANSPLHF.

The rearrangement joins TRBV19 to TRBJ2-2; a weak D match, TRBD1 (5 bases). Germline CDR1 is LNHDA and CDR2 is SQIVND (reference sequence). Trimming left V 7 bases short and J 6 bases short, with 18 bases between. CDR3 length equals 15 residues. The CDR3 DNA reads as TGTGCCAGTACCCTAGGGGCAGATCGGGCCGGGGAGCTGTTTTTT. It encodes CASTLGADRAGELFF.

The CDR3 nucleotides are TGTGCCAGCAGCTCGTATACAGGGACTGGGGCCAACGTCCTGACTTTC. This gives the protein CASSSYTGTGANVLTF. The V and J genes are TRBV7-2 and TRBJ2-6; the D gene is possibly TRBD1 (6 bases). Germline CDR1 and CDR2: SGHTA and FQGNSA. Trimming took off 4 bases at V and 2 bases at J, with 12 bases between the two ends. This CDR3 has 16 residues.

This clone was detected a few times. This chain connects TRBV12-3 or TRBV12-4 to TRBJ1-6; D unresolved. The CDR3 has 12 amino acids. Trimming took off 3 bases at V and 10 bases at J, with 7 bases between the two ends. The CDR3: CASSFSRSPLHF. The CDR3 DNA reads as TGTGCCAGCAGTTTTTCTCGGTCACCCCTCCACTTT.

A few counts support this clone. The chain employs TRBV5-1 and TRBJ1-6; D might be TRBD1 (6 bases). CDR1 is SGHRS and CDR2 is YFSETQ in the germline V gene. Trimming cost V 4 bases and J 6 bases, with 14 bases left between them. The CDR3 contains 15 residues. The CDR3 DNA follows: TGCGCCAGCAGCGGCGAACAGGGTAGTAATTCACCCCTCCACTTT. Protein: CASSGEQGSNSPLHF.

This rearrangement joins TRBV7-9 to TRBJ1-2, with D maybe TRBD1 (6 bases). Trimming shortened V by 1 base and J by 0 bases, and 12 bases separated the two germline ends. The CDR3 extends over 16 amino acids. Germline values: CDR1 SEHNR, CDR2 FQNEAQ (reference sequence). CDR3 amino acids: CASSLVDRPTNYGYTF. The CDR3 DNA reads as TGTGCCAGCAGCTTAGTTGACAGGCCCACTAACTATGGCTACACCTTC.

Here the CDR3 reads CASSQGVPNEKLFF. The CDR3, as DNA: TGTGCCAGCAGCCAAGGAGTACCTAATGAAAAACTGTTTTTT. The chain recombines TRBV21-1 with TRBJ1-4. TRBV21-1 represents a pseudogene. The CDR3 sequence is 14 residues long.

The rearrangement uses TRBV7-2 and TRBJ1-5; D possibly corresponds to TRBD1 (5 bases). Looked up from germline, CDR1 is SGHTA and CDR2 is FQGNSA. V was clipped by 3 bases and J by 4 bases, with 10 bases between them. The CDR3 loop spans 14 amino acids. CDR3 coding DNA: TGTGCCAGCAGCTTTTATGGGGCTAATCAGCCCCAGCATTTT. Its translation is CASSFYGANQPQHF.

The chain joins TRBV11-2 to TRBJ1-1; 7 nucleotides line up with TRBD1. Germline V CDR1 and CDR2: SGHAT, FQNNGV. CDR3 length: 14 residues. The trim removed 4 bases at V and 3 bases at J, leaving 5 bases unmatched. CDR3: CASSSYQGDTEAFF. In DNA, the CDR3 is TGTGCCAGCAGCTCCTATCAGGGGGACACTGAAGCTTTCTTT.

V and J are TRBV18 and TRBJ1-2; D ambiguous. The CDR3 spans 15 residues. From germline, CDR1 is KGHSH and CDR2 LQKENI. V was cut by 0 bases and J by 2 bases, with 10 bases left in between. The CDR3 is CASSPPMTGNYGYTF. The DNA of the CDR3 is TGTGCCAGCTCACCACCGATGACGGGAAACTATGGCTACACCTTC. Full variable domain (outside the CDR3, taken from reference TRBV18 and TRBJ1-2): NAGVMQNPRHLVRRRGQEARLRCSPMKGHSHVYWYRQLPEEGLKFMVYLQKENIIDESGMPKERFSAEFPKEGPSILRIQQVVRGDSAAYFCASSPPMTGNYGYTFGSGTRLTVV.

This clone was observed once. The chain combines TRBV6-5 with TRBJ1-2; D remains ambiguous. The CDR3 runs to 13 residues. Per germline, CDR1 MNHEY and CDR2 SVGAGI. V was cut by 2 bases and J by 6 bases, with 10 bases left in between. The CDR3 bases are TGTGCCAGCAGTTACAGGGCGGGTGATGGCTACACCTTC. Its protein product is CASSYRAGDGYTF.

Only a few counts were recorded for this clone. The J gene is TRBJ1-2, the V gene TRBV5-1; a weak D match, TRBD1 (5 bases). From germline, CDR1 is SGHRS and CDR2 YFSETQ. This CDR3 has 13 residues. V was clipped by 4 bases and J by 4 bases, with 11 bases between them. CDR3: CASSADSSYGYTF. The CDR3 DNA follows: TGCGCCAGCAGCGCCGACAGCTCCTATGGCTACACCTTC.

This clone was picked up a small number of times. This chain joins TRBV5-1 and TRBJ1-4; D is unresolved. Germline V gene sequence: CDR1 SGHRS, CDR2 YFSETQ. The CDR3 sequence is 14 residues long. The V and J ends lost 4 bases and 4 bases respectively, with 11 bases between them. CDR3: CASSRAGSNEKLFF. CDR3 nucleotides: TGCGCCAGCAGCCGCGCGGGGAGTAATGAAAAACTGTTTTTT.

CDR3: CATQTSGARSSYNEQFF. The CDR3 DNA reads TGCGCCACTCAGACTAGCGGCGCCAGGAGCTCCTACAATGAGCAGTTCTTC. The V gene is TRBV5-1, the J gene TRBJ2-1; 9 nucleotides align to TRBD2. V trimming: 9 bases; J trimming: 0 bases; junction bases outside the gene matches: 13. CDR3 length: 17 residues. Looked up from germline, CDR1 is SGHRS and CDR2 is YFSETQ.